This T cell receptor beta chain was observed in a study of blood T cell repertoires in COVID-19. The overall study: Samples came from the United States, Italy and Spain, spanning acute and convalescent COVID-19. From T cells, B-cell-depleted T cells, or PBMCs came the material, which was cDNA or gDNA.

Methods used by the authors: Amplification of reference gene primers provided the estimated nucleated cell counts. Only in-frame clones appear in the TCRdb table, and some are missing; sequencing was by immunoSEQ multiplex PCR. That table is the source of V, J and clone size, and D and trimming were worked out from the DNA. Of approximately 190,000 clones listed, over 70% are singletons. V shed 5 bases and J shed 4 bases, with 14 bases lying between them. Germline CDR1 SNHLY, CDR2 FYNNEI. The CDR3 extends over 14 amino acids. V gene TRBV2 combines with J gene TRBJ1-1; perhaps TRBD1 as D (6 bases). Sequenced input: peripheral blood. The receptor comes from a man aged 55 to 70 with acute or convalescent COVID-19. CDR3 residues: CASSQQGGATEAFF. The CDR3 region has the DNA TGTGCCAGCAGTCAACAGGGTGGTGCCACTGAAGCTTTCTTT.